This is a list of T cell receptor beta chains from one sample in a study of blood T cell repertoires in COVID-19. The assay was immunoSEQ multiplex PCR, and TCRdb's table has in-frame clones only and misses some. The table has about 32,000 clones, about nine tenths seen once. The source material was peripheral blood. All receptors derive from a man aged 60 to 75 with active COVID-19. The CDR3 runs from the conserved cysteine through the conserved F or W. D genes are given only for firm matches. Not every row has a clone size; where given, it reads once, few, many or a size class.

v_gene	d_gene	abundance	j_gene	CDR3nt	CDR3aa
TRBV7-9	TRBD2	NA	TRBJ2-3	TGTGCCAGCAGCTTAGGACTAGCGGGTCCACAGCAGTATTTT	CASSLGLAGPQQYF
TRBV7-2	TRBD2	few	TRBJ2-7	TGTGCCAGCAGCTTACTGGCTAGCGGCTCCTACGAGCAGTACTTC	CASSLLASGSYEQYF
TRBV12-3/TRBV12-4	NA	NA	TRBJ1-5	TGTGCCAGCAGCATTCCCAATCAGCCCCAGCATTTT	CASSIPNQPQHF
TRBV5-6	TRBD1	NA	TRBJ1-3	TGTGCCAGCAGCTTGAGGACAGGGGTTGGAAACACCATATATTTT	CASSLRTGVGNTIYF
TRBV11-3	NA	NA	TRBJ2-2	TGTGCCAGCAGCTTAGCGGGGTCGGCCAACACCGGGGAGCTGTTTTTT	CASSLAGSANTGELFF
TRBV5-1	TRBD1	NA	TRBJ1-1	TGCGCCAGCGCCCCCGAGACAGGGGTGGACACTGAAGCTTTCTTT	CASAPETGVDTEAFF
TRBV30	TRBD2	NA	TRBJ2-7	TGTGCCTGGGGGTCCGCTAGCGGGACTTTCTTC	CAWGSASGTFF
TRBV5-8	TRBD2	NA	TRBJ2-1	TGTGCCAGCCTATACGGAGCGGGGGCGGGGGATGAGCAGTTCTTC	CASLYGAGAGDEQFF
TRBV7-6	TRBD2	NA	TRBJ2-2	TGTGCCAGCAGCCCCCGGACTAGCGGGGTTGGGCCCGGGGAGCTGTTTTTT	CASSPRTSGVGPGELFF
TRBV6-6	TRBD2	few	TRBJ2-3	TGTGCCAGCAGTTTAGCGGGGGGGAAAGATACGCAGTATTTT	CASSLAGGKDTQYF
TRBV11-2	TRBD2	NA	TRBJ2-1	TGTGCCAGCAGCTTAGAGACTAGCGGGAGAATTTATGAGCAGTTCTTC	CASSLETSGRIYEQFF
TRBV5-1	TRBD2	NA	TRBJ2-1	TGCGCCAGCAGCTTCGTGGTAGCGGGGGATTACAATGAGCAGTTCTTC	CASSFVVAGDYNEQFF
TRBV27	NA	few	TRBJ2-1	TGTGCCAGCAGCCCCGGGGGTAGCCTCGGGGAGCAGTTCTTC	CASSPGGSLGEQFF
TRBV4-3	TRBD2	NA	TRBJ2-1	TGCGCCAGCAGCCAAGAAGATGAAGCGGGGGGGTCCAATGAGCAGTTCTTC	CASSQEDEAGGSNEQFF
TRBV7-3	NA	NA	TRBJ2-1	TGTGCCAGCAGCTTTGCGCAAGACAATGAGCAGTTCTTC	CASSFAQDNEQFF
TRBV7-9	TRBD1	NA	TRBJ1-4	TGTGCCAGCAGCCAGGACAGGGGATCTAATGAAAAACTGTTTTTT	CASSQDRGSNEKLFF
TRBV12-3/TRBV12-4	TRBD1	NA	TRBJ1-1	TGTGCCAGCTCCTCAGGGGGCAAAACTGAAGCTTTCTTT	CASSSGGKTEAFF
TRBV28	NA	NA	TRBJ1-4	TGTGCCAGCAGTTTATCCGGGGTAACTAATGAAAAACTGTTTTTT	CASSLSGVTNEKLFF
TRBV7-2	NA	NA	TRBJ2-1	TGTGCCAGCACGGGGAACACCGGGACAAACAATGAGCAGTTCTTC	CASTGNTGTNNEQFF
TRBV6-2/TRBV6-3	NA	NA	TRBJ2-2	TGTGCCAGCAGTTACTCGACCGGGGCCGGGGAGCTGTTTTTT	CASSYSTGAGELFF
TRBV7-2	NA	NA	TRBJ2-5	TGTGCCAGCAGCCTAATCGGGGGTCGAGAGACCCAGTACTTC	CASSLIGGRETQYF
TRBV11-3	TRBD2	NA	TRBJ2-5	TGTGCCAGCAGCTTAGCACTAGCGGGAGGAGAGACCCAGTACTTC	CASSLALAGGETQYF
TRBV24-1	NA	NA	TRBJ1-5	TGTGCCACCCCCCGGCAAGGGGCGTATAGCAATCAGCCCCAGCATTTT	CATPRQGAYSNQPQHF
TRBV5-1	TRBD2	NA	TRBJ2-3	TGCGCCAGCAGCTTGGAGAGCGGGGGGGCAGATACGCAGTATTTT	CASSLESGGADTQYF
TRBV19	NA	NA	TRBJ2-4	TGTGCCAGTAGTATAGCAGTGTCGAGGGACATTCAGTACTTC	CASSIAVSRDIQYF
TRBV10-3	NA	NA	TRBJ2-7	TGTGCCATCAGTACCGGGACACCCGACGAGCAGTACTTC	CAISTGTPDEQYF
TRBV2	NA	NA	TRBJ1-2	TGTGCCAGCAACCAGCCGAGCGATGGCTACACCTTC	CASNQPSDGYTF
TRBV5-4	TRBD1	NA	TRBJ1-2	TGTGCCAGCAAGCCGGGACAGAGCCTTTATGGCTACACCTTC	CASKPGQSLYGYTF
TRBV5-1	TRBD1	once	TRBJ2-2	TGCGCCAGCAACACCGGGACAGGGGGCCAGAGAGACACCGGGGAGCTGTTTTTT	CASNTGTGGQRDTGELFF
TRBV30	TRBD1	NA	TRBJ1-5	TGTGCCTGGAGCGGGACAGGGGTTTCCGCCGGCAATCAGCCCCAGCATTTT	CAWSGTGVSAGNQPQHF
TRBV5-1	NA	NA	TRBJ1-6	TGCGCCAGCGGCGGGACCGACGGCGGTTCACCCCTCCACTTT	CASGGTDGGSPLHF
TRBV6-5	TRBD1	NA	TRBJ2-7	TGTGCCAGCAGAGCCGAAATGGGGACAGTTAGCGAGCAGTACTTC	CASRAEMGTVSEQYF
TRBV23-1	TRBD1	once	TRBJ2-7	TGCGCCAGCAGTCAATTAGGGACAGCTTACTACGAGCAGTACTTC	CASSQLGTAYYEQYF
TRBV30	TRBD1	NA	TRBJ1-1	TGTGCCTGGAGTAACAGGGGCACTGAAGCTTTCTTT	CAWSNRGTEAFF
TRBV3-1/TRBV3-2	NA	NA	TRBJ2-7	TGTGCCAGCAGCCCCGGGTCGGGGTACGAGCAGTACTTC	CASSPGSGYEQYF
TRBV25-1	TRBD1	NA	TRBJ2-7	TGTGCCAGCACCATAAGTGGAGGACAGGGTGTCTACGAGCAGTACTTC	CASTISGGQGVYEQYF
TRBV4-2	TRBD1	NA	TRBJ1-3	TGTGCCAGCAGCCAAGATCGTGGGACAGGGAGCTCTGGAAACACCATATATTTT	CASSQDRGTGSSGNTIYF
TRBV7-9	TRBD1	NA	TRBJ2-3	TGTGCCAGCAGCATACAGGGGGGCACAGATACGCAGTATTTT	CASSIQGGTDTQYF
TRBV6-2/TRBV6-3	TRBD1	NA	TRBJ2-7	TGTGCCAGCAGTTTCGGACAGGGGCTCGTTCCCCCCCACGAGCAGTACTTC	CASSFGQGLVPPHEQYF
TRBV19	NA	NA	TRBJ1-1	TGTGCCAGTAGTATAGCACAGGCGAACACTGAAGCTTTCTTT	CASSIAQANTEAFF
TRBV7-3	TRBD2	NA	TRBJ2-5	TGTGCCAGCAGCCTAGCTCGACTAGCGGGGGGCCTGGAGACCCAGTACTTC	CASSLARLAGGLETQYF
TRBV6-5	TRBD1	NA	TRBJ2-5	TGTGCCAGCAGAGGAACAGGGGGCGCGGAGGAGACCCAGTACTTC	CASRGTGGAEETQYF
TRBV4-1	NA	NA	TRBJ1-6	TGCGCCAGCAGCCAAGATGGGCAGGTTGGTTCACCCCTCCACTTT	CASSQDGQVGSPLHF